This entry features one T cell receptor (beta chain) sequence. This clonotype has only a few counts. Its antigen remains unidentified. It has no much larger one-base neighbor in the sample; base qualities were not kept. As encoded in the germline V gene, CDR1 is MNHEY while CDR2 is SVGAGI. From the cysteine through the phenylalanine, the CDR3 covers 15 amino acids. CDR3 DNA is the only sequence kept; it has 45 bases, read in frame from the first base. V is pruned by 2 bases and J by 3 bases, leaving 4 bases of the junction without a gene match. This entry is derived from a study of T cells after yellow fever vaccination (dated by TCRdb to the late 2010s). For the wider study: The SMART-Seq v4 Ultra Low Input RNA kit was used to prepare libraries from fractions with low cell numbers. To follow T-cell clones before and after primary and booster YFV17D yellow fever vaccination, bulk TCR alpha and beta repertoires were sequenced over time. The cohort comprised two healthy male donors, one aged 18 to 30 and one aged 30 to 39 years. Blood was drawn at multiple timepoints before and after primary and secondary immunization, with bulk PBMC replicates and cell subsets isolated. General study outcomes and caveats: FACS-sorted repertoires could contain abundant contaminating clonotypes from the bulk population, so computational filtering was required. Because only a couple of donors were included in the study, the extent to which the findings can be generalized is limited. Compared with the primary T-cell response, the secondary T-cell response was weaker but faster, peaking on day 5 rather than day 15. A small share of clonotypes occurred in both CD4 and CD8 compartments, likely arising from convergent recombination. After the booster, most of the clones that had expanded following primary vaccination were detected again (almost 98% of CD4 and around 88% of CD8), which suggests that memory was broadly maintained.

In light of the paper, this sample's treatment or condition label describes: live attenuated yellow fever vaccine strain. At every blood-draw timepoint, two biological replicates of bulk PBMCs were collected. PBMCs were isolated from peripheral blood using a standard Ficoll-Paque protocol. RNA was extracted with TriZol from bulk PBMCs, CD4 and CD8 fractions, and dextramer-positive and dextramer-negative fractions. TCR cDNA was synthesized by 5'RACE template switching, which introduced a universal primer site and unique molecular identifiers. Priming for cDNA synthesis came from both the TCR alpha and TCR beta constant segments. Libraries were amplified in two PCR steps, with sample barcodes and sequencing adapters added in the second step. Libraries were sequenced on Illumina HiSeq 2500 (2x100 bp) or NovaSeq (2x150 bp). On the authors' methods: MIGEC handled demultiplexing of reads and collapsing into UMI consensus sequences, while MiXCR performed V(D)J alignment. Clonotypes responding to the vaccine were identified with edgeR on replicate PBMC samples, with the criteria of FDR below 0.01 and a log2 fold change above 5 up to day 15. Each bulk clonotype received a CD4 or CD8 identity based on whether the sequenced CD4 or CD8 repertoire contained that clonotype at higher abundance. TCRdb reprocessed the public reads (quality trimming at Q25 with fastp, clone calling with MiXCR) and kept in-frame beta chains. Every CDR3 protein is listed once, alongside the most common genes and DNA of its rows. The V and J calls come from TCRdb's annotation, not from the publication. The sample records approximately 300,000 distinct CDR3 sequences, about 6.9% of which are singletons. Of the sample, about a sixth is held by the ten largest clones.

This receptor was identified in a man between 18 and 35 years old who received the YFV17D yellow fever vaccine. The chain is assembled from TRBV6-5 and TRBJ2-7; 10 central bases correspond to TRBD2. The sequenced sample was PBMCs, obtained 45 days after the first yellow fever vaccination. This receptor carries the CDR3 CASSYLPSGGYEQYF. The nucleotides read TGTGCCAGCAGTTACCTGCCTAGCGGGGGCTACGAGCAGTACTTC.